This T cell receptor beta chain is drawn from a study of blood T cell repertoires in COVID-19. Study overall: From the United States, Italy and Spain came samples of acute and convalescent COVID-19. PBMCs, B-cell-depleted T cells, or T cells provided the cDNA or gDNA that made up the material.

Seattle enrolled patients during active infection and tracked them longitudinally. In the authors' methods: How many nucleated cells were present was estimated from reference gene primer amplification. Libraries were prepared by immunoSEQ multiplex PCR; TCRdb keeps only in-frame clonotypes and omits some of them. V and J calls and clone size are given by that table; D and trimming were obtained from the DNA. The sample lists about 200,000 clones, around four fifths occurring once. V was pared by 7 bases and J by 9 bases, with 21 bases between. Germline V gene data show CDR1 as GTSNPN and CDR2 as SVGIG (reference sequence). The CDR3 consists of 13 residues.

This sequence was found in a woman of 80 years or more with COVID-19, enrolled during active disease. Material: peripheral blood. The chain recombines TRBV30 with TRBJ1-2; D is ambiguous. The CDR3 is CASTIRGTRSYTF. CDR3 in DNA: TGTGCCTCCACGATTCGGGGTACAAGGAGCTACACCTTC.